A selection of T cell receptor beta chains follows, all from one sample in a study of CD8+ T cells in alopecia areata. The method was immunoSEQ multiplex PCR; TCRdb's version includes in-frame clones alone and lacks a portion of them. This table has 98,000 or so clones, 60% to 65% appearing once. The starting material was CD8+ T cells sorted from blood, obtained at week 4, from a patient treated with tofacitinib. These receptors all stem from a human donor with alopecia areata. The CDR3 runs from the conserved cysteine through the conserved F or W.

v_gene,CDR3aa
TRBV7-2,CASSRTLEAFF
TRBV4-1,CASSQELSYEQYF
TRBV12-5,CASGLVAGGPHNEQFF
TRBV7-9,CASSPTDPYGYTF
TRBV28,CAAQAYLGDPYGYTF
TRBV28,CASSLRGMSNQPQHF
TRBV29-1,CSVDRVSYNEQFF
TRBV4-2,CASSQDRLGNTEAFF
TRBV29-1,CSVEWLASNTGELFF
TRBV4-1,CASSQAAPRGNEQFF
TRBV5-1,CASSLVWRGALEQYF
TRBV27,CASMMSGYNEQFF
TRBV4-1,CASSQAGGVTEAFF
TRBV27,CASGTGGRTETQYF
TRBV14,CASSQRGVRQPQHF
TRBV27,CASSPTPGTSGLQETQYF
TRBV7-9,CASSLIQGSPLHF
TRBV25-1,CASSGQGDNSPLHF
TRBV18,CASSPGQGFNKNIQYF
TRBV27,CASSPARDRALSQPQHF
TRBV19,CASSPQPGETQYF
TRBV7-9,CASSQDSQPQHF
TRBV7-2,CASSLGQNQPQHF
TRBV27,CASSTSGQAPNEQFF
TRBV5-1,CASSLDRGGPKGHEQFF
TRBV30,CAWSDLLYNEQFF
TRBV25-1,CASSGTTTLYNEQFF
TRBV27,CASSLAAGNTEAFF
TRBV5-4,CASSLVASGGTDTQYF
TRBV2,CASSEIGIDSYEQYF
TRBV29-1,CSVGGRAGYNEQFF
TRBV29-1,CSVTRDSAYEQYF
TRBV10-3,CAISRDRDYEQYF
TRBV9,CASSVGSSGGYEQYF
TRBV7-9,CASSLSRGHYGYTF
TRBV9,CASSSGTRAMNTEAFF
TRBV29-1,CSARTGLRNEQFF
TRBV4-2,CASSLLTGANNEQFF
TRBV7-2,CASSLDTGQGAYEQYF
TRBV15,CATSVGRSMNTEAFF
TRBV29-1,CSVPGTGDYEQYF
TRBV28,CASSLPTGIKTQYF
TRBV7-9,CASSWTGFYTGELFF
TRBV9,CASSAYRTAGQGYEQYF
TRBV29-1,CSVEGETYTDTQYF
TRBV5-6,CASSLPRAPPEQFF
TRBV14,CASSQGSDSSQYF
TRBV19,CASSVETGASYNEQFF
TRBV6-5,CASSYHKGGNNEQFF
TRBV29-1,CSVEEVTRTGLLDYGYTF
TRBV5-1,CASSFHAQGGTEAFF
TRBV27,CASSLLASGGTDTQYF
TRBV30,CACEDMNTEAFF